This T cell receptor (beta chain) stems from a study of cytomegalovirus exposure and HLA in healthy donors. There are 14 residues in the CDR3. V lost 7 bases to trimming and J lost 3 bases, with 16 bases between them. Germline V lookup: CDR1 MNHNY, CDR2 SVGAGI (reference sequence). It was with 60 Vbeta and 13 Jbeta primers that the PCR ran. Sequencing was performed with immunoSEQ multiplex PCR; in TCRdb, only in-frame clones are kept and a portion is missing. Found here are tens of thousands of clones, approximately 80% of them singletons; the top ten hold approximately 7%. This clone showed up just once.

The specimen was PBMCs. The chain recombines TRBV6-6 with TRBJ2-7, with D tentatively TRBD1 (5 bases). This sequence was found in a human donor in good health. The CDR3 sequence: CASKTEEVLYEQYF. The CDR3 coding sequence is TGTGCCAGCAAGACAGAGGAAGTTCTCTACGAGCAGTACTTC.